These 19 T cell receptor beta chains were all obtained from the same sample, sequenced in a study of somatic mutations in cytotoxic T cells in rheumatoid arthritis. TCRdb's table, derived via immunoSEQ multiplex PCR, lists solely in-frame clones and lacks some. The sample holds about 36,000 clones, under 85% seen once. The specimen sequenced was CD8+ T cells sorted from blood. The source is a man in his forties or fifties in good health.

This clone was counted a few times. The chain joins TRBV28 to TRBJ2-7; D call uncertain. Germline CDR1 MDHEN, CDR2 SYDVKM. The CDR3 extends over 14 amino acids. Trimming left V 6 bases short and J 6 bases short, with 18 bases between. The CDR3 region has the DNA TGTGCCAGCAGCGTAGAACAAGCCCTACGCGAGCAGTACTTC. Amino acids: CASSVEQALREQYF.

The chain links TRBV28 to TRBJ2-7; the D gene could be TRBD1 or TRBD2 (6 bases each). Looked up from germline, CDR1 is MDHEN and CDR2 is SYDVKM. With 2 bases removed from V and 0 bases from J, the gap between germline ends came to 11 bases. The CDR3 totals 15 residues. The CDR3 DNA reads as TGTGCCAGCAGTTTAAGGGGGGTGAACTCCTACGAGCAGTACTTC. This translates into CASSLRGVNSYEQYF.

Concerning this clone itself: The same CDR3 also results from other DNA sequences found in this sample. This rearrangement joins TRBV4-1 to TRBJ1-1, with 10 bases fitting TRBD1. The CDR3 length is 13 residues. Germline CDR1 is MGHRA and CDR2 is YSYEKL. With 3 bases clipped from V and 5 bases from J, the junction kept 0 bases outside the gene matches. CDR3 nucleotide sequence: TGCGCCAGCAGCCAGGACAGGGGGACTGAAGCTTTCTTT. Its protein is CASSQDRGTEAFF.

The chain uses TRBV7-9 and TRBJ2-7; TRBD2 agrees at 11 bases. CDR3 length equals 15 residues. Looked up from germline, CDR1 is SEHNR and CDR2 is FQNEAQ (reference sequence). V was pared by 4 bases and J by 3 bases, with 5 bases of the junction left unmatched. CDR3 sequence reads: CASSSLAGAYYEQYF. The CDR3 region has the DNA TGTGCCAGCAGCTCACTAGCGGGAGCATACTACGAGCAGTACTTC.

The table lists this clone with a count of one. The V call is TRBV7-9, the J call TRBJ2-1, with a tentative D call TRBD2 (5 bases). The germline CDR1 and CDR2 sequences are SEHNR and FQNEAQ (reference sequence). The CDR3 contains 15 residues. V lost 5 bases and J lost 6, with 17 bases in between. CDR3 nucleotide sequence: TGTGCCAGCAGCGCCGGGATCGTCCCTAGCAATGAGCAGTTCTTC. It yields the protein CASSAGIVPSNEQFF.

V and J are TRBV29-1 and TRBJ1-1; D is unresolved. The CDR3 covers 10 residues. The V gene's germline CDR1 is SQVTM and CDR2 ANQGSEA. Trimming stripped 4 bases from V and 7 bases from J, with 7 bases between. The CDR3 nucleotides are TGCAGCGTTGTCGTCCGTGAAGCTTTCTTT. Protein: CSVVVREAFF. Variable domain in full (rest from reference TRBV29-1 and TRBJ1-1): SAVISQKPSRDICQRGTSLTIQCQVDSQVTMMFWYRQQPGQSLTLIATANQGSEATYESGFVIDKFPISRPNLTFSTLTVSNMSPEDSSIYLCSVVVREAFFGQGTRLTVV.

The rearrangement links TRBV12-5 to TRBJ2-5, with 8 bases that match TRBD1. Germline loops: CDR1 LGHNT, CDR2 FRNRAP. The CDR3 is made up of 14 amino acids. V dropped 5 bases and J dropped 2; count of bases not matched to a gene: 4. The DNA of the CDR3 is TGTGCTAGTGGTCTAGGGACAGGACAAGAGACCCAGTACTTC. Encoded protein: CASGLGTGQETQYF. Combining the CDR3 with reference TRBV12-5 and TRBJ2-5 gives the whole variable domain DARVTQTPRHKVTEMGQEVTMRCQPILGHNTVFWYRQTMMQGLELLAYFRNRAPLDDSGMPKDRFSAEMPDATLATLKIQPSEPRDSAVYFCASGLGTGQETQYFGPGTRLLVL.

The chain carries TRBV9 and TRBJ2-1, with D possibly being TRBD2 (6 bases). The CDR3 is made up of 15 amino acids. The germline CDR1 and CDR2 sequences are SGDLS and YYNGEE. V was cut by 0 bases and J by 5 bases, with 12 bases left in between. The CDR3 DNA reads TGTGCCAGCAGCGTAGGGGGGGACCCGAACAATGAGCAGTTCTTC. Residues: CASSVGGDPNNEQFF.

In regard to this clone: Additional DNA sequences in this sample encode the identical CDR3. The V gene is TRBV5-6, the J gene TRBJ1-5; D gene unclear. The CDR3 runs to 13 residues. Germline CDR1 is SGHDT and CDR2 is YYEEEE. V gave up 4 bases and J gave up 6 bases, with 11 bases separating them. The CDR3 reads CASSLGGSQPQHF. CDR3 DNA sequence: TGTGCCAGCAGCCTGGGAGGGTCTCAGCCCCAGCATTTT. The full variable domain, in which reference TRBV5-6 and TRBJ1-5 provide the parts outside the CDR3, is DAGVTQSPTHLIKTRGQQVTLRCSPKSGHDTVSWYQQALGQGPQFIFQYYEEEERQRGNFPDRFSGHQFPNYSSELNVNALLLGDSALYLCASSLGGSQPQHFGDGTRLSIL.

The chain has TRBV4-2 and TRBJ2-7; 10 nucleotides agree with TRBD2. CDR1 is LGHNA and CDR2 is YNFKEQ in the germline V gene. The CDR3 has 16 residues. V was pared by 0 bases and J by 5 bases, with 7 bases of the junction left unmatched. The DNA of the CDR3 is TGTGCCAGCAGCCAAGAGGCGGCAGCGGGAGGGAACGAGCAGTACTTC. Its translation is CASSQEAAAGGNEQYF.

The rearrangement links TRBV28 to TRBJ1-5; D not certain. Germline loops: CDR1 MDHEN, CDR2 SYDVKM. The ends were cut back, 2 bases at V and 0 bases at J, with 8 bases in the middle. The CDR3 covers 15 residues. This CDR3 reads CASSLEAHSNQPQHF. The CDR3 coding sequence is TGTGCCAGCAGTTTAGAGGCCCATAGCAATCAGCCCCAGCATTTT. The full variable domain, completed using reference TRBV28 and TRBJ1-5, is DVKVTQSSRYLVKRTGEKVFLECVQDMDHENMFWYRQDPGLGLRLIYFSYDVKMKEKGDIPEGYSVSREKKERFSLILESASTNQTSMYLCASSLEAHSNQPQHFGDGTRLSIL.

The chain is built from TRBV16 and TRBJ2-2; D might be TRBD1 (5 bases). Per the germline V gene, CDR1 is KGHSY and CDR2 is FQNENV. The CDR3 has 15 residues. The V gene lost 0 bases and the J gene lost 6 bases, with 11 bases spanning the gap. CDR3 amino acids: CASSQSGQGAGELFF. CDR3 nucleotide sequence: TGTGCCAGCAGCCAATCCGGGCAGGGCGCCGGGGAGCTGTTTTTT.

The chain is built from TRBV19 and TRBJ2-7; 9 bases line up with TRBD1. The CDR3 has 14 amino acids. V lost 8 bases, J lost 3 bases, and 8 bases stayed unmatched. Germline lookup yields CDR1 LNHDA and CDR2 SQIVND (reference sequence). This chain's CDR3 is CASQQGTGLYEQYF. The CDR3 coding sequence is TGTGCCAGTCAGCAGGGGACAGGGCTCTACGAGCAGTACTTC.

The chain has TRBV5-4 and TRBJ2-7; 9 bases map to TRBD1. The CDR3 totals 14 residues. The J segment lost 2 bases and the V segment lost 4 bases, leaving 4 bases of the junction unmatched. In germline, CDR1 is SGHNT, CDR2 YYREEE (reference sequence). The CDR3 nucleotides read TGTGCCAGCAGCGCGGGACAGGGCGCCTACGAGCAGTACTTC. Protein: CASSAGQGAYEQYF.

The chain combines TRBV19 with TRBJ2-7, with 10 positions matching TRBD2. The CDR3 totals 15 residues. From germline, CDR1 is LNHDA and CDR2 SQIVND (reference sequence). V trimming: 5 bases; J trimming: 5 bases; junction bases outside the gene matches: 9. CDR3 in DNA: TGTGCCAGTAGTGTATCTAGCGGGAGTTATAACGAGCAGTACTTC. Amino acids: CASSVSSGSYNEQYF. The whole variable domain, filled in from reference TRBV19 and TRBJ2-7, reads DGGITQSPKYLFRKEGQNVTLSCEQNLNHDAMYWYRQDPGQGLRLIYYSQIVNDFQKGDIAEGYSVSREKKESFPLTVTSAQKNPTAFYLCASSVSSGSYNEQYFGPGTRLTVT.

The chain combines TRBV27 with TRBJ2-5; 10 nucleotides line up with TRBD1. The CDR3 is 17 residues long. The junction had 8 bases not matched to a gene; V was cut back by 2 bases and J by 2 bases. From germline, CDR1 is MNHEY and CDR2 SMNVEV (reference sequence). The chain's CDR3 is CASSLSRDRGWQETQYF. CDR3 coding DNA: TGTGCCAGCAGTTTAAGCCGGGACAGGGGTTGGCAAGAGACCCAGTACTTC.

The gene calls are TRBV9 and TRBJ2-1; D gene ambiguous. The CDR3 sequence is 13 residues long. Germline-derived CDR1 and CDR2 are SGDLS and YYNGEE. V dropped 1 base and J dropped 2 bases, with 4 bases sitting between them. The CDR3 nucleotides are TGTGCCAGCAGCGTAACAGCCTACAATGAGCAGTTCTTC. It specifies CASSVTAYNEQFF.

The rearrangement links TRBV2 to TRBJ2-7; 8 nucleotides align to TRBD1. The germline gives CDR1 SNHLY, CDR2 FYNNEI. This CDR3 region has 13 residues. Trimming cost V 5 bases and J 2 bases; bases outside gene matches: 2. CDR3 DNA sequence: TGTGCCAGCAGTCCCAGGGGGCCCTACGAGCAGTACTTC. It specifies CASSPRGPYEQYF.

The CDR3 region is CASSLVGRSGETQYF. The CDR3 DNA sequence: TGTGCCAGCAGCTTAGTAGGCCGGTCCGGAGAGACCCAGTACTTC. The chain employs TRBV11-2 and TRBJ2-5; D remains ambiguous. The germline V gene encodes CDR1 SGHAT and CDR2 FQNNGV. The V end was cut by 1 base, the J end by 4 bases, with 13 bases between. This CDR3 has 15 residues.